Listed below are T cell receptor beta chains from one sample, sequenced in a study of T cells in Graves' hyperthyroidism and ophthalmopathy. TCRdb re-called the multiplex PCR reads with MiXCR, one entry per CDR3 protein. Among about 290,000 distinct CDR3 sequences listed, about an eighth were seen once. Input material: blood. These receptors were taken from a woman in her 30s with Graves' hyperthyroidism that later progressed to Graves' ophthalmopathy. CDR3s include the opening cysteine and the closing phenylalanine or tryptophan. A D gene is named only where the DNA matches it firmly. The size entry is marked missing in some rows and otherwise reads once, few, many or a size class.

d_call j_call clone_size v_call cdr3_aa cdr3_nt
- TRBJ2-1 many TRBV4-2 CASSQDRGGSSYNEQFF TGTGCCAGCAGCCAAGATCGTGGGGGATCCTCCTACAATGAGCAGTTCTTC
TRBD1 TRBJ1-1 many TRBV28 CASKGQDSWGFF TGTGCCAGCAAGGGACAGGACTCTTGGGGTTTCTTT
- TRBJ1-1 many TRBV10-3 CAISESGSRGEAFF TGTGCCATCAGTGAGTCGGGGTCACGGGGTGAAGCTTTCTTT
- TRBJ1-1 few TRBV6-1 CASSERFNGNTEAFF TGTGCCAGCAGTGAAAGGTTTAACGGGAACACTGAAGCTTTCTTT
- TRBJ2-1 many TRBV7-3 CASSPAGNEQFF TGTGCCAGCAGTCCCGCTGGTAATGAGCAGTTCTTC
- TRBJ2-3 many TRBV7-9 CASSPSLATDTQYF TGTGCCAGCAGCCCCAGCCTAGCAACAGATACGCAGTATTTT
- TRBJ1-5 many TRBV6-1 CASSRQMGQPQHF TGTGCCAGCAGTAGACAGATGGGGCAGCCCCAGCATTTT
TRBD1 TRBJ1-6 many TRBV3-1 CASSQGTGYSPLHF TGTGCCAGCAGCCAAGGGACAGGATATTCACCCCTCCACTTT
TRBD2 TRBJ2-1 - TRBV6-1 CASTNLRGYRVEQFF TGTGCCAGCACGAACCTGCGGGGGTATAGGGTTGAGCAGTTCTTC
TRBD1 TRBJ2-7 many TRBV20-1 CSARLGPGTASYEQYF TGCAGTGCTAGATTAGGGCCCGGGACAGCTTCCTACGAGCAGTACTTC
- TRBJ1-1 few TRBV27 CASSFGVRSEAFF TGTGCCAGCAGTTTTGGGGTTAGGTCTGAAGCTTTCTTT
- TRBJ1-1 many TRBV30 CAWSTGHMNTEAFF TGTGCCTGGAGTACGGGACATATGAACACTGAAGCTTTCTTT
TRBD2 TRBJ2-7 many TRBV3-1 CASSTAGGSSYEQYF TGTGCCAGCAGCACCGCAGGCGGGAGCTCCTACGAGCAGTACTTC
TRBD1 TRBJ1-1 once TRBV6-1 CASIDRQGMNTEAFF TGTGCCAGCATCGATCGACAGGGGATGAACACTGAAGCTTTCTTT
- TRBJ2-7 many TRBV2 CASSGQGGDYEQYF TGTGCCAGCAGTGGTCAGGGCGGGGATTACGAGCAGTACTTC
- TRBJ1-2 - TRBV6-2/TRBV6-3 CASSIQGGYGYTF TGTGCCAGCAGTATCCAGGGAGGCTATGGCTACACCTTC
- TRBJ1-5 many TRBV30 CAWKKDGCQPQHF TGTGCCTGGAAAAAGGACGGCTGCCAGCCCCAGCATTTT
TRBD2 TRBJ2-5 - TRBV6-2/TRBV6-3 CASSTWTSGIWETQYF TGTGCCAGCAGTACTTGGACTAGCGGGATTTGGGAGACCCAGTACTTC
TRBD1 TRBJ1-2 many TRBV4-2 CASSEDRFNYGYTF TGTGCCAGCAGCGAGGACAGGTTTAACTATGGCTACACCTTC
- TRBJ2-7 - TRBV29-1 CSVEGGTPTYERYF TGCAGCGTTGAAGGGGGGACACCTACCTACGAGCGGTACTTC
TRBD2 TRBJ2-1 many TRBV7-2 CASSFTGTSSGEQFF TGTGCCAGCAGCTTCACCGGGACTAGCTCGGGTGAGCAGTTCTTC
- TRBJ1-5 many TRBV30 CAWSVQVEGGQPQHF TGTGCCTGGAGTGTACAAGTGGAGGGGGGGCAGCCCCAGCATTTT
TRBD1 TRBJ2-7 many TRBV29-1 CSVRPAGTGGNEQYF TGCAGCGTTCGACCCGCCGGGACAGGGGGCAATGAGCAGTACTTC
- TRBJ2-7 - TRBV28 CASGAPGQGTVEQYF TGTGCCAGCGGGGCCCCGGGGCAGGGGACGGTCGAGCAGTACTTC
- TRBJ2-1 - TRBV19 CASSIQTYNEQFF TGTGCCAGTAGTATTCAGACTTACAATGAGCAGTTCTTC
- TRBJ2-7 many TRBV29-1 CSVEGTTESYEQYF TGCAGCGTTGAAGGCACAACGGAGTCCTACGAGCAGTACTTC
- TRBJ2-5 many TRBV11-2 CASSPTRGQETQYF TGTGCCAGCAGCCCGACTCGCGGGCAAGAGACCCAGTACTTC
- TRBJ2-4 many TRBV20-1 CSARVAGTGLTKNIQYF TGCAGTGCTAGAGTAGCAGGGACGGGGTTAACCAAAAACATTCAGTACTTC
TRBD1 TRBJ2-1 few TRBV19 CASSIGDSVGEQFF TGTGCCAGTAGTATCGGGGACAGCGTCGGAGAGCAGTTCTTC
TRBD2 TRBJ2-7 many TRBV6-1 CASSSTSGFYEQYF TGTGCCAGCAGTTCCACTAGCGGATTCTACGAGCAGTACTTC
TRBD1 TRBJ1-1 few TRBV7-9 CASSSHKQGIGDTEAFF TGTGCCAGCAGCTCTCACAAACAGGGGATCGGGGACACTGAAGCTTTCTTT
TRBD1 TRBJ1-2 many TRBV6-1 CASRDGTGSHYTF TGTGCCAGCCGCGACGGGACAGGGAGCCACTACACCTTC
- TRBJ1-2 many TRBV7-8 CASSNTLPSEGYTF TGTGCCAGCAGCAACACTTTGCCTTCGGAGGGCTACACCTTC
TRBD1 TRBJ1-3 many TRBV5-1 CASSSLGTGTPNTIYF TGCGCCAGCAGCTCTCTTGGGACAGGGACCCCAAACACCATATATTTT
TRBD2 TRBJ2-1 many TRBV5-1 CASSLDRGLGLAGYNEQFF TGCGCCAGCAGCTTGGATCGGGGGCTGGGACTAGCGGGATACAATGAGCAGTTCTTC
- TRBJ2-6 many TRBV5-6 CASNIRVAGANVLTF TGTGCCAGCAACATCAGGGTGGCTGGGGCCAACGTCCTGACTTTC
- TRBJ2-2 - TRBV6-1 CASSETVTPGELFF TGTGCCAGCAGTGAGACAGTCACACCCGGGGAGCTGTTTTTT
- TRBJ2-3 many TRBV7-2 CASTLGVTSTDTQYF TGTGCCAGCACCCTGGGGGTCACTAGCACAGATACGCAGTATTTT
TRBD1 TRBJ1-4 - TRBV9 CASSVEGQTNEKLFF TGTGCCAGCAGCGTGGAGGGACAGACTAATGAAAAACTGTTTTTT
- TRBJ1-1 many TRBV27 CASSSLREAFF TGTGCCAGCAGTTCCCTCCGTGAAGCTTTCTTT
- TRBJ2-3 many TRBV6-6 CASSYSPEADTQYF TGTGCCAGCAGTTACTCTCCAGAGGCAGATACGCAGTATTTT
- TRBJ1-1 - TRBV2 CASSPRVESEAFF TGTGCCAGCAGTCCGAGGGTCGAGTCTGAAGCTTTCTTT
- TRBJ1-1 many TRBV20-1 CSARDIDKNTEAFF TGCAGTGCTAGAGATATCGACAAGAACACTGAAGCTTTCTTT
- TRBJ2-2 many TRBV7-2 CASSHKGGGTGELFF TGTGCCAGCAGTCATAAGGGGGGAGGCACCGGGGAGCTGTTTTTT
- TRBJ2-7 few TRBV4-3 CASSQDLGNSYNEQYF TGCGCCAGCAGCCAAGACCTCGGTAACTCCTACAATGAGCAGTACTTC
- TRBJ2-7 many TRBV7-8 CASSPGLVNYEQYF TGTGCCAGCAGCCCTGGGCTAGTAAATTACGAGCAGTACTTC
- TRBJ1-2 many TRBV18 CASSPPVQVSFYGYTF TGTGCCAGCTCACCACCGGTTCAGGTCTCGTTCTATGGCTACACCTTC
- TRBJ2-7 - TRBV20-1 CSARETSGAGEQYF TGCAGTGCTAGAGAGACGTCGGGGGCGGGAGAGCAGTACTTC
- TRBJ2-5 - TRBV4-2 CASSQVSLKETQYF TGTGCCAGCAGCCAAGTTTCTCTAAAAGAGACCCAGTACTTC
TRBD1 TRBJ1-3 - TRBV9 CASSGRTGGLPSGNTIYF TGTGCCAGCAGCGGGCGGACAGGGGGCCTTCCCTCTGGAAACACCATATATTTT
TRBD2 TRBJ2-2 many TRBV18 CASSPGLAGNTGELFF TGTGCCAGCTCACCGGGGCTAGCGGGCAACACCGGGGAGCTGTTTTTT
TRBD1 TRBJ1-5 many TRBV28 CASSSPDRGQGGQPQHF TGTGCCAGCAGTTCCCCCGACCGTGGCCAGGGGGGTCAGCCCCAGCATTTT
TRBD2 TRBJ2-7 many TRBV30 CAWIRGTSVYEQYF TGTGCCTGGATCCGCGGGACTAGCGTTTACGAGCAGTACTTC
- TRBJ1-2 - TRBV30 CAWISGRVPFNYGYTF TGTGCCTGGATTTCGGGGAGGGTCCCCTTTAACTATGGCTACACCTTC
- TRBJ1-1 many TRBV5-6 CASSFRGHGTEAFF TGTGCCAGCAGCTTTCGGGGGCACGGGACTGAAGCTTTCTTT
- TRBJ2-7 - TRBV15 CATSRDAAGVAEQYF TGTGCCACCAGCAGAGATGCGGCAGGGGTGGCCGAGCAGTACTTC
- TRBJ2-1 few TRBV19 CASSKGVDAYNEQFF TGTGCCAGTAGTAAGGGGGTAGACGCCTACAATGAGCAGTTCTTC